Below, 22 T cell receptor beta chains from the same sample are listed, as sequenced in a study of blood T cells in healthy people across ages. A sample-barcoded 5' primer and a J-beta primer mix were used in a second PCR of roughly 6 to 11 cycles. TCRdb passed the 5' RACE reads through MiXCR, listing each CDR3 protein once. The data contain 870,000 or so distinct CDR3 sequences, around 30% of them singletons. Sample: blood. The receptors here all came from a woman older than 75 in good health.

In its sample, this clonotype was seen a few times. This chain connects TRBV2 to TRBJ1-1; the D gene is possibly TRBD1 (5 bases). The CDR3 is made up of 11 amino acids. Per germline, CDR1 SNHLY and CDR2 FYNNEI. V lost 7 bases, J lost 9 bases, and 12 bases lay in between. The CDR3 is CASIIRGQAFF. The CDR3 bases are TGTGCCAGCATCATCCGGGGACAAGCTTTCTTT.

The chain couples TRBV7-8 to TRBJ1-2, with 11 bases aligning to TRBD1. This CDR3 is built from 17 residues. V lost 2 bases and J lost 0; bases outside the gene matches: 5. The germline V gene has CDR1 SGHVS and CDR2 FQNEAQ. For the CDR3, the DNA is TGTGCCAGCAGCTTAAAGGGACAGGGGGGATCTAACTATGGCTACACCTTC. As protein: CASSLKGQGGSNYGYTF.

The rearrangement uses TRBV6-2 or TRBV6-3 and TRBJ2-7; TRBD1 matches at 10 bases. The V segment lost 10 bases and the J segment 6 bases; nucleotides outside the gene matches: 9. The germline V gene has CDR1 MNHEY and CDR2 SVGEGT. This CDR3 comprises 13 residues. The CDR3 protein is CANSPGQGLEQYF. CDR3 nucleotides: TGTGCCAACTCGCCGGGACAGGGGCTCGAGCAGTACTTC.

The chain joins TRBV20-1 to TRBJ2-7, with D possibly matching TRBD1 (6 bases). Trimming took off 1 base at V and 6 bases at J, with 16 bases between the two ends. Germline V lookup: CDR1 DFQATT, CDR2 SNEGSKA (reference sequence). The CDR3 covers 14 residues. The CDR3 spells CSARVPGVSFEQYF. CDR3 DNA: TGCAGTGCTAGAGTGCCAGGGGTATCGTTCGAGCAGTACTTC.

This clonotype was counted ten times or more. This chain links TRBV6-6 with TRBJ2-3; perhaps TRBD1 as D (6 bases). V lost 6 bases and J 0 bases, leaving 13 bases between the germline ends. Looked up from germline, CDR1 is MNHNY and CDR2 is SVGAGI (reference sequence). The CDR3 contains 15 residues. Here the CDR3 DNA reads TGTGCCAGCAGCGGCAGGGGTCTTAGCACAGATACGCAGTATTTT. Its translation: CASSGRGLSTDTQYF.

There are many counts of this clonotype. V and J are TRBV20-1 and TRBJ2-7; TRBD1 or TRBD2 may be the D gene (7 bases each). There are 13 residues in the CDR3. The germline V gene encodes CDR1 DFQATT and CDR2 SNEGSKA (reference sequence). V dropped 0 bases and J dropped 6 bases, with 12 bases sitting between them. For the CDR3, the DNA is TGCAGTGCTAGAGAAACAGGGGAGGGCGAGCAGTACTTC. Its protein product is CSARETGEGEQYF.

Comments on this clonotype: With a much larger clone just one base away, this may be a read error. This chain connects TRBV5-6 to TRBJ2-1; possible D gene TRBD2, 6 bases. This CDR3 has 13 residues. Germline lookup yields CDR1 SGHDT and CDR2 YYEEEE. The chain's CDR3 is CASSSGLPNEQVF. Here the CDR3 DNA reads TGTGCCAGCAGCTCGGGACTTCCAAATGAGCAGGTCTTC. The complete variable domain, with remaining parts taken from reference TRBV5-6 and TRBJ2-1, reads DAGVTQSPTHLIKTRGQQVTLRCSPKSGHDTVSWYQQALGQGPQFIFQYYEEEERQRGNFPDRFSGHQFPNYSSELNVNALLLGDSALYLCASSSGLPNEQVFGPGTRLTVL.

The table lists this clonotype with many counts. This clone may be a read error of a much larger clone one base away. The CDR3 here is CAWSVLLSGANVRTF. The CDR3 nucleotides are TGTGCCTGGAGTGTACTTCTCTCTGGGGCCAACGTCCGGACTTTC. J is TRBJ2-6 and V is TRBV30; maybe TRBD1 (5 bases). Germline-derived CDR1 and CDR2 are GTSNPN and SVGIG (reference sequence). The CDR3 is 15 residues long.

V is TRBV20-1 and J is TRBJ2-5; D gene uncertain. The J call is doubtful: the DNA matches TRBJ2-7 better. CDR3 length: 11 amino acids. Per the germline V gene, CDR1 is DFQATT and CDR2 is SNEGSKA (reference sequence). For the CDR3, the DNA is TGCAGTGCTAGTGGGCTCTACGAGCAGTACTTC. It yields the protein CSASGLYEQYF.

There are a few counts of this clonotype. A single base separates this from a much larger clone, so it may be a read error. The CDR3 here is CSAQTQGWNIQYF. The CDR3 DNA reads as TGCAGTGCTCAAACGCAGGGTTGGAACATTCAGTACTTC. The chain couples TRBV20-1 to TRBJ2-4; tentatively, D is TRBD1 (5 bases). Germline V gene lookup returns CDR1 DFQATT and CDR2 SNEGSKA (reference sequence). V dropped 5 bases and J dropped 7 bases, with 15 bases sitting between them. This CDR3 contains 13 residues.

This clonotype was seen ten or more times. This CDR3 reads CAISSGHGEQYF. CDR3 bases: TGTGCCATCTCAAGCGGTCATGGCGAGCAGTACTTC. The J gene is TRBJ2-7, the V gene TRBV10-3; tentatively, D is TRBD2 (5 bases). Trimming removed 8 bases at V and 6 bases at J, with 14 bases between. The germline V gene has CDR1 ENHRY and CDR2 SYGVKD. CDR3 length: 12 amino acids.

This clonotype was observed a handful of times. The chain is built from TRBV6-2 or TRBV6-3 and TRBJ2-3; 9 bases line up with TRBD1. The CDR3 runs to 19 residues. The trim removed 7 bases at V and 3 bases at J, leaving 20 bases unmatched. The germline CDR1 and CDR2 sequences are MNHEY and SVGEGT. The CDR3, as DNA: TGTGCCAGCACCAAAAGCCCCCACGGACAGGGGAAAAGTACAGATACGCAGTATTTT. This gives the protein CASTKSPHGQGKSTDTQYF.

In its sample, this clonotype was seen a few times. This chain joins TRBV20-1 and TRBJ2-1; 12 bases fit TRBD2. CDR1 and CDR2 (germline): DFQATT, SNEGSKA (reference sequence). V lost 6 bases to trimming and J lost 2 bases; unmatched junction nucleotides: 5. This CDR3 has 15 amino acids. For the CDR3, the DNA is TGCAGTGCCCCCCCTAGCGGGAGGGCCTACAATGAGCAGTTCTTC. Translated: CSAPPSGRAYNEQFF.

This clonotype was seen only a few times. Just one base apart from a much larger clone, this may be a read error. The chain carries TRBV7-2 and TRBJ2-3; 9 bases match TRBD2. Germline V gene lookup returns CDR1 SGHTA and CDR2 FQGNSA. The CDR3 sequence is 16 residues long. Here the CDR3 DNA reads TGTGCCGGCAGCCCCCTAGCGGGGACGGTCACAGATACGCAGTATTTT. Protein: CAGSPLAGTVTDTQYF.

This chain connects TRBV4-3 to TRBJ2-6, with TRBD1 matching 10 bases. The CDR3 loop spans 18 amino acids. In germline, CDR1 is LGHNA, CDR2 YSLEER. Trimming took 6 bases from V and 2 from J; bases not matched to a gene: 10. CDR3 nucleotide sequence: TGCGCCAGCAGTTTTGGGGCCGGGACAGGGGCTGGGGCCAACGTCCTGACTTTC. The encoded protein is CASSFGAGTGAGANVLTF.

This clonotype was seen at least ten times. V gene TRBV9 combines with J gene TRBJ2-5, with 9 bases that match TRBD2. The CDR3 totals 15 residues. The V and J ends lost 3 bases and 3 bases, in that order; junction bases with no gene match: 6. The germline V gene encodes CDR1 SGDLS and CDR2 YYNGEE. The CDR3 sequence is CASSGMTSGKETQYF. The DNA of the CDR3 is TGTGCCAGCAGCGGGATGACTAGCGGCAAAGAGACCCAGTACTTC.

This clonotype was recorded at least ten times. This rearrangement joins TRBV7-8 to TRBJ2-5, with D possibly being TRBD1 (5 bases). V shed 3 bases and J shed 4 bases, with 9 bases lying between them. CDR3 length: 13 residues. Germline lookup yields CDR1 SGHVS and CDR2 FQNEAQ. The CDR3 DNA follows: TGTGCCAGCAGCTTTCAGGGAAGAGAGACCCAGTACTTC. Amino acid sequence: CASSFQGRETQYF.

This clonotype was observed many times. The chain carries TRBV7-2 and TRBJ2-7, with 8 bases that match TRBD1. This CDR3 has 15 residues. CDR1 is SGHTA, CDR2 FQGNSA, per germline. Trimming removed 4 bases from V and 2 bases from J; junction bases left unmatched: 7. CDR3 protein: CASSWLGQGAYEQYF. The CDR3 bases are TGTGCCAGCAGCTGGCTAGGACAGGGAGCCTACGAGCAGTACTTC.

This clonotype showed up many times. This chain joins TRBV12-3 or TRBV12-4 and TRBJ2-5, with 10 bases lining up with TRBD2. V was pared by 6 bases and J by 4 bases, with 11 bases of the junction left unmatched. This CDR3 region has 16 residues. The CDR3 sequence is CASSPASGGLRETQYF. The CDR3 region has the DNA TGTGCCAGCAGCCCGGCTAGCGGGGGTCTAAGAGAGACCCAGTACTTC.

V is TRBV6-5 and J is TRBJ2-2; 12 bases line up with TRBD2. V lost 0 bases, J lost 2 bases, and 16 bases stayed unmatched. Germline values: CDR1 MNHEY, CDR2 SVGAGI. CDR3 length: 22 amino acids. The CDR3 sequence: CASSYSTGLAGLGRLNTGELFF. The CDR3 DNA follows: TGTGCCAGCAGTTACTCGACGGGACTAGCGGGCCTGGGGCGGTTAAACACCGGGGAGCTGTTTTTT.

This clonotype was detected ten times or more. This rearrangement joins TRBV11-2 to TRBJ2-1, with 8 bases fitting TRBD1. The CDR3 loop spans 15 amino acids. Germline CDR1 and CDR2: SGHAT and FQNNGV. V shed 6 bases, J shed 6 bases, and the junction held 10 bases outside the gene matches. The CDR3 DNA reads TGTGCCAGCAGACAACTTACTGGACAGGGCAATGAGCAGTTCTTC. It specifies CASRQLTGQGNEQFF.

This clonotype has ten or more counts. V gene TRBV20-1 combines with J gene TRBJ1-5; D is uncertain. Trimming shortened V by 3 bases and J by 3 bases, and 6 bases separated the two germline ends. This CDR3 contains 12 residues. The germline V gene has CDR1 DFQATT and CDR2 SNEGSKA (reference sequence). The CDR3 nucleotides are TGCAGTGCTAGTGGAGTCAATCAGCCCCAGCATTTT. Its protein is CSASGVNQPQHF.